This T cell receptor (beta chain) came from a study of blood T cell repertoires in COVID-19. Across the study: COVID-19 samples from acute and convalescent phases originated in the United States, Italy and Spain.

Original processing methods: From reference gene primer amplification, estimates of nucleated cell counts were derived. Generated by immunoSEQ multiplex PCR, the TCRdb table keeps only in-frame clones and is missing some. V and J calls and clone size are copied from that table; D and trimming were computed from the DNA. Of 180,000 or so clones listed, approximately 80% were seen once; the top ten hold approximately 11%. The V end was cut by 2 bases, the J end by 7 bases, with 17 bases between. The CDR3 sequence is 15 residues long. The V gene's germline CDR1 is SEHNR and CDR2 FQNEAQ (reference sequence).

The sequence came from a man over 45 who had recovered from COVID-19. Sequencing was carried out using PBMCs or T cells enriched from blood (not recorded which). The chain employs TRBV7-9 and TRBJ2-5; weak D call: TRBD2 (6 bases). CDR3 in DNA: TGTGCCAGCAGCTTATGGGAGGACGGCCAGGGGACCCAGTACTTC. It translates to CASSLWEDGQGTQYF.